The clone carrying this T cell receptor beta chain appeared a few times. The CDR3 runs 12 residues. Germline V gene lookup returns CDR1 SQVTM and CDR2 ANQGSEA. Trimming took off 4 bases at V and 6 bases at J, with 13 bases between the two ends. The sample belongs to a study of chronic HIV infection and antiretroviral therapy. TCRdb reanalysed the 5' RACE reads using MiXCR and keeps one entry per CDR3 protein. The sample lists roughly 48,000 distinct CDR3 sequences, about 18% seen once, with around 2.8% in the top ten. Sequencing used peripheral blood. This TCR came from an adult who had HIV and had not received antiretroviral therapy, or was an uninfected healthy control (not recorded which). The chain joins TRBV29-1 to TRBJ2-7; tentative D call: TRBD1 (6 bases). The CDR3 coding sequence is TGCAGCGTTGGACAGGTGCCCGCCGAGCAGTACTTC. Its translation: CSVGQVPAEQYF.